This T cell receptor beta chain stems from a study of T cell clonality in common variable immunodeficiency. General observations from the study: What drives increased CVID clonality needs T cell subpopulation sequencing. CVID patient heterogeneity limited repertoire-clinical complication correlations. Compared with healthy controls, CVID subjects showed increased TCRbeta clonality, mostly in about a third.

Germline CDR1 and CDR2: MDHEN and SYDVKM. The CDR3 spans 13 residues. Trimming cost V 6 bases and J 7 bases, with 14 bases left between them. Patients and controls were mostly of Caucasian heritage. This clone was observed many times. What it binds is unknown. Read sequence stops 3 residues before the CDR3 end, and the germline J gene provides the missing end. Profiling relied on immunoSEQ multiplex PCR, and the TCRdb table lists in-frame clones only, not all of them. The specimen gives some 60,000 clones without singletons; the ten biggest hold 1.5% to 2%. Sequencing used peripheral blood mononuclear cells. The source of this sequence is a person aged 18 to 75 in good health. This sequence joins TRBV28 and TRBJ2-3, with a weak D call TRBD2 (6 bases). The CDR3 loop reads CASRLRGRHTQYF. CDR3 bases read: TGTGCCAGCAGGCTCCGGGGGAGGCATACG.